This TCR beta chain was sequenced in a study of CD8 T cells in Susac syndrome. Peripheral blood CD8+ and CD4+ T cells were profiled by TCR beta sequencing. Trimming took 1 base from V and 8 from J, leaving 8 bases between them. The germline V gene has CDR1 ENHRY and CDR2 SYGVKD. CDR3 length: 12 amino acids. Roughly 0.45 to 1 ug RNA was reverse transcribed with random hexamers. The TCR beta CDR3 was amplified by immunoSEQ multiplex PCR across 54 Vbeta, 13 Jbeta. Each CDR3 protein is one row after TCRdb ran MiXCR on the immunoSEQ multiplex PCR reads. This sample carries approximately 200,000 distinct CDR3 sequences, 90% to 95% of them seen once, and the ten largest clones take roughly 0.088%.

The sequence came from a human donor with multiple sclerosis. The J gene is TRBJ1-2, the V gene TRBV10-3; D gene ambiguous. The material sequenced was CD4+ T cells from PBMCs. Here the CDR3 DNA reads TGTGCCATCAGTGAGTTAGAGCGAGGCTACACCTTC. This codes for CAISELERGYTF.